These T cell receptor beta chains were read from a single sample in a study of blood T cell repertoires in COVID-19. The method was immunoSEQ multiplex PCR; TCRdb's version includes in-frame clones alone and lacks a portion of them. This table holds some 350,000 clones, nearly 90% found once. The sample was peripheral blood. These receptors all come from a man aged 18-30 years with active or convalescent COVID-19. The CDR3 runs from the conserved cysteine through the conserved F or W. The order of the fields is clone size, D gene, V gene, J gene, CDR3 protein, CDR3 DNA. D genes are given only for firm matches. Where a row states a size, it is once, few, many or the class of an expanded clone; other rows omit it.

size: .
D: .
V: TRBV28
J: TRBJ2-7
CDR3: CASSLPGSGYEQYF
DNA: TGTGCCAGCAGTTTACCCGGGAGCGGCTACGAGCAGTACTTC

size: .
D: .
V: TRBV7-2
J: TRBJ2-5
CDR3: CASSLVVRQETQYF
DNA: TGTGCCAGCAGCTTAGTGGTCAGGCAAGAGACCCAGTACTTC

size: .
D: .
V: TRBV2
J: TRBJ2-5
CDR3: CATTQGQETQYF
DNA: TGTGCCACTACACAGGGCCAAGAGACCCAGTACTTC

size: .
D: .
V: TRBV18
J: TRBJ2-7
CDR3: CASSPLSGHEQYF
DNA: TGTGCCAGCTCACCTTTGTCTGGCCACGAGCAGTACTTC

size: .
D: .
V: TRBV27
J: TRBJ2-1
CDR3: CASSLQGLLYNEQFF
DNA: TGTGCCAGCAGTTTACAGGGACTCCTCTACAATGAGCAGTTCTTC

size: once
D: .
V: TRBV7-2
J: TRBJ2-6
CDR3: CASSPGTRYSSGANVLTF
DNA: TGTGCCAGCAGCCCCGGGACAAGATATTCCTCTGGGGCCAACGTGCTGACTTTC

size: .
D: .
V: TRBV28
J: TRBJ2-5
CDR3: CAICPFWQDQETQYF
DNA: TGTGCCATCTGTCCTTTCTGGCAGGACCAAGAGACCCAGTACTTC

size: .
D: TRBD1
V: TRBV7-9
J: TRBJ1-1
CDR3: CASSLVSGGDTEAFF
DNA: TGTGCCAGCAGCTTAGTGTCAGGGGGTGACACTGAAGCTTTCTTT

size: .
D: TRBD2
V: TRBV27
J: TRBJ2-1
CDR3: CASSLYGGEGNEQFF
DNA: TGTGCCAGCAGTTTATACGGGGGGGAAGGCAATGAGCAGTTCTTC

size: once
D: .
V: TRBV28
J: TRBJ1-2
CDR3: CASSLPGYQGYTF
DNA: TGTGCCAGCAGTTTACCAGGCTACCAAGGCTACACCTTC

size: .
D: TRBD1
V: TRBV13
J: TRBJ1-1
CDR3: CASSLVGTGRKQEAFF
DNA: TGTGCCAGCAGCTTGGTCGGGACAGGGAGGAAACAAGAAGCTTTCTTT

size: .
D: .
V: TRBV11-3
J: TRBJ2-2
CDR3: CASQLSRTGELFF
DNA: TGTGCCAGCCAATTATCCCGGACCGGGGAGCTGTTTTTT

size: .
D: TRBD1
V: TRBV9
J: TRBJ2-7
CDR3: CASNRGDYEQYF
DNA: TGTGCCAGCAACAGGGGAGACTACGAGCAGTACTTC

size: .
D: TRBD1
V: TRBV15
J: TRBJ2-7
CDR3: CATSRDRDRVNEQYF
DNA: TGTGCCACCAGCAGAGATCGCGACAGGGTCAACGAGCAGTACTTC

size: .
D: TRBD1
V: TRBV5-5
J: TRBJ2-7
CDR3: CASSAGQGPHSIYEQYF
DNA: TGTGCCAGCAGCGCCGGACAGGGGCCCCACAGCATATACGAGCAGTACTTC

size: .
D: .
V: TRBV9
J: TRBJ2-7
CDR3: CASSVGGSTYEQYF
DNA: TGTGCCAGCAGCGTCGGCGGGTCAACCTACGAGCAGTACTTC

size: .
D: TRBD2
V: TRBV7-9
J: TRBJ2-1
CDR3: CASSLDPRGTSRNEQFF
DNA: TGTGCCAGCAGCTTAGACCCCAGGGGGACTAGCAGAAATGAGCAGTTCTTC